One and the same sample provided the 31 T cell receptor beta chains below, sequenced in a study of T cell changes during pregnancy in multiple sclerosis. The data were produced by immunoSEQ multiplex PCR, yet TCRdb's version contains in-frame clones alone and is incomplete. The sample consists of roughly 100,000 clones, approximately 89% of them appearing once. Sequenced here: peripheral blood, sampled after pregnancy. The receptors here all came from a female donor with multiple sclerosis, enrolled in a pregnancy study.

The V call is TRBV9, the J call TRBJ2-7; 10 nucleotides align to TRBD1. Trimming removed 2 bases from V and 0 bases from J; junction bases left unmatched: 5. The CDR3 extends over 16 amino acids. The germline V gene has CDR1 SGDLS and CDR2 YYNGEE. CDR3 loop: CASSVGTGVDSYEQYF. The CDR3 nucleotides are TGTGCCAGCAGCGTGGGGACAGGGGTTGACTCCTACGAGCAGTACTTC. Variable domain in full (rest from reference TRBV9 and TRBJ2-7): DSGVTQTPKHLITATGQRVTLRCSPRSGDLSVYWYQQSLDQGLQFLIQYYNGEERAKGNILERFSAQQFPDLHSELNLSSLELGDSALYFCASSVGTGVDSYEQYFGPGTRLTVT.

The chain couples TRBV5-6 to TRBJ1-1; possibly TRBD1 for D (6 bases). The germline V gene encodes CDR1 SGHDT and CDR2 YYEEEE. The CDR3 has 17 residues. V was trimmed by 0 bases and J by 3 bases, leaving 18 bases between them. The CDR3 spells CASSLVMAGELDTEAFF. CDR3 in DNA: TGTGCCAGCAGCTTGGTTATGGCAGGGGAGTTGGACACTGAAGCTTTCTTT.

The V and J genes are TRBV5-4 and TRBJ2-7; 9 positions match TRBD1. CDR3 length equals 14 residues. CDR1 and CDR2 (germline): SGHNT, YYREEE (reference sequence). With 4 bases clipped from V and 7 bases from J, the junction kept 9 bases outside the gene matches. CDR3 coding DNA: TGTGCCAGCAGCAGCGGACAGGGGAAGGGAGAGCAGTACTTC. Encoded protein: CASSSGQGKGEQYF.

The rearrangement joins TRBV7-9 to TRBJ2-2, with a weak D call TRBD2 (6 bases). V was clipped by 5 bases and J by 1 base, with 14 bases between them. The CDR3 has 16 amino acids. The V gene's germline CDR1 is SEHNR and CDR2 FQNEAQ (reference sequence). CDR3 in amino acids: CASSPRTSKNTGELFF. The CDR3 bases are TGTGCCAGCAGCCCCAGAACTAGCAAGAACACCGGGGAGCTGTTTTTT.

V gene TRBV7-6 combines with J gene TRBJ1-5; D uncertain. CDR1 SGHVS and CDR2 FNYEAQ come from the germline V gene. The length of the CDR3 is 14 residues. The V gene lost 5 bases and the J gene lost 3 bases, with 11 bases spanning the gap. The CDR3 region is CASSAWENNQPQHF. The CDR3 nucleotides read TGTGCCAGCAGCGCCTGGGAGAACAATCAGCCCCAGCATTTT.

This clone was observed once. CDR3 protein: CASSPIGYEQYF. The CDR3, as DNA: TGTGCCAGCAGCCCTATTGGCTACGAGCAGTACTTC. The J gene is TRBJ2-7, the V gene TRBV7-8, with D hard to call. Trimming removed 5 bases from V and 3 bases from J, with 8 bases in between. The CDR3 has 12 amino acids. Germline V gives CDR1 SGHVS, CDR2 FQNEAQ.

The V gene is TRBV6-1, the J gene TRBJ2-3; unclear D gene. The germline V and J ends were trimmed by 5 bases and 4 bases, with 16 bases remaining between them. The CDR3 consists of 15 residues. CDR1 and CDR2 from the germline V gene are MNHNS and SASEGT. DNA of the CDR3: TGTGCCAGCAGTAACCAACCTGGCACCCCAGATACGCAGTATTTT. Its protein is CASSNQPGTPDTQYF.

The chain links TRBV29-1 to TRBJ2-5, with D hard to call. Germline CDR1 is SQVTM and CDR2 is ANQGSEA. V gave up 6 bases and J gave up 4 bases, with 6 bases separating them. CDR3 length equals 10 residues. The CDR3 nucleotides are TGCAGCGTCGCTACAGAGACCCAGTACTTC. Protein: CSVATETQYF.

V is TRBV5-4 and J is TRBJ2-7; D call uncertain. The CDR3 loop spans 15 amino acids. Looked up from germline, CDR1 is SGHNT and CDR2 is YYREEE (reference sequence). V lost 0 bases and J 2 bases, leaving 12 bases between the germline ends. The CDR3 DNA follows: TGTGCCAGCAGCTTGGCAGACTCGATTACCTACGAGCAGTACTTC. It translates to CASSLADSITYEQYF.

This clone turned up a few times. The V call is TRBV4-2, the J call TRBJ1-6; D not certain. Germline-derived CDR1 and CDR2 are LGHNA and YNFKEQ. Trimming took 4 bases from V and 9 from J, leaving 13 bases between them. The CDR3 totals 14 residues. The CDR3 is CASSPEQQPSPLHF. As DNA, the CDR3 is TGTGCCAGCAGCCCCGAACAGCAGCCTTCACCCCTCCACTTT.

The gene calls are TRBV18 and TRBJ2-1; 7 positions match TRBD1. The CDR3 length is 12 residues. Germline V lookup: CDR1 KGHSH, CDR2 LQKENI. V lost 11 bases to trimming and J lost 3 bases; unmatched junction nucleotides: 4. This CDR3 is CAGQGDYNEQFF. CDR3 DNA: TGTGCCGGGCAGGGGGACTACAATGAGCAGTTCTTC.

The chain joins TRBV25-1 to TRBJ1-2, with D maybe TRBD1 (5 bases). The V and J ends lost 4 bases and 7 bases respectively, with 16 bases between them. CDR1 MGHDK and CDR2 SYGVNS come from the germline V gene. This CDR3 comprises 14 residues. CDR3 sequence: CASSGGGAAGGYTF. For the CDR3, the DNA is TGTGCCAGCAGTGGAGGTGGGGCCGCCGGTGGCTACACCTTC.

The V call is TRBV13, the J call TRBJ2-3; D perhaps matches TRBD2 (6 bases). V was pared by 1 base and J by 2 bases, with 10 bases between. The CDR3 has 15 residues. Germline V gives CDR1 PRHDT, CDR2 FYEKMQ (reference sequence). CDR3 protein: CASSLVEGTTDTQYF. The DNA of the CDR3 is TGTGCCAGCAGCTTAGTGGAGGGGACCACAGATACGCAGTATTTT. Together with reference TRBV13 and TRBJ2-3, the CDR3 gives the full variable domain: AAGVIQSPRHLIKEKRETATLKCYPIPRHDTVYWYQQGPGQDPQFLISFYEKMQSDKGSIPDRFSAQQFSDYHSELNMSSLELGDSALYFCASSLVEGTTDTQYFGPGTRLTVL.

The chain is built from TRBV6-1 and TRBJ2-6; D is unresolved. CDR3 length: 15 amino acids. Trimming pared 3 bases from V and 4 bases from J, leaving 10 bases between. Germline V gene sequence: CDR1 MNHNS, CDR2 SASEGT. This CDR3 reads CASSDSPSGANVLTF. CDR3 DNA sequence: TGTGCCAGCAGTGATAGTCCTTCCGGGGCCAACGTCCTGACTTTC.

To note about this clone: At the DNA level, this CDR3 is encoded by other sequences in the same sample as well. The CDR3 DNA sequence: TGTGCCAGCAAGGGACAGGGCAATCAGCCCCAGCATTTT. Translating gives CASKGQGNQPQHF. The chain uses TRBV2 and TRBJ1-5, with 8 bases matching TRBD1. Germline V gene data show CDR1 as SNHLY and CDR2 as FYNNEI. V shed 7 bases, J shed 2 bases, and the junction held 1 base outside the gene matches. This CDR3 is 13 amino acids long.

The chain has TRBV9 and TRBJ1-2, with TRBD1 identical over 11 bases. Germline CDR1 is SGDLS and CDR2 is YYNGEE. Trimming took 2 bases from V and 6 from J; bases not matched to a gene: 6. CDR3 size: 15 residues. DNA of the CDR3: TGTGCCAGCAGCGTGGACAGGGGGCTGACCGATGGCTACACCTTC. Translating gives CASSVDRGLTDGYTF.

J is TRBJ2-1 and V is TRBV19, with 8 bases aligning to TRBD1. Germline values: CDR1 LNHDA, CDR2 SQIVND (reference sequence). The CDR3 spans 16 residues. After removal of 5 bases from V and 8 bases from J, the junction contained 14 bases not matched to a gene. The CDR3 bases are TGTGCCAGTAGTCTACAAGGACAGGGAATCTTCGATGAGCAGTTCTTC. As protein: CASSLQGQGIFDEQFF. The complete variable domain, with remaining parts taken from reference TRBV19 and TRBJ2-1, reads DGGITQSPKYLFRKEGQNVTLSCEQNLNHDAMYWYRQDPGQGLRLIYYSQIVNDFQKGDIAEGYSVSREKKESFPLTVTSAQKNPTAFYLCASSLQGQGIFDEQFFGPGTRLTVL.

The chain has TRBV6-1 and TRBJ2-3, with D maybe TRBD2 (6 bases). Trimming removed 6 bases at V and 3 bases at J, with 16 bases between. The CDR3 runs to 15 residues. Germline CDR1 reads MNHNS; CDR2 reads SASEGT. DNA of the CDR3: TGTGCCAGCAGGAACGAGGGTCTAGCGACAGATACGCAGTATTTT. It encodes CASRNEGLATDTQYF.

The chain combines TRBV9 with TRBJ2-1, with TRBD1 identical over 7 bases. J was trimmed by 2 bases and V by 0 bases; bases with no gene match: 2. CDR3 length: 15 amino acids. From germline, CDR1 is SGDLS and CDR2 YYNGEE. The DNA of the CDR3 is TGTGCCAGCAGCGTAGGACAGGGAGCCTACAATGAGCAGTTCTTC. This codes for CASSVGQGAYNEQFF. Variable domain in full (rest from reference TRBV9 and TRBJ2-1): DSGVTQTPKHLITATGQRVTLRCSPRSGDLSVYWYQQSLDQGLQFLIQYYNGEERAKGNILERFSAQQFPDLHSELNLSSLELGDSALYFCASSVGQGAYNEQFFGPGTRLTVL.

This chain uses TRBV18 with TRBJ1-5, with D perhaps TRBD1 (6 bases). Germline V lookup: CDR1 KGHSH, CDR2 LQKENI. V was pared by 3 bases and J by 8 bases, with 17 bases between. The CDR3 is made up of 15 amino acids. The CDR3 coding sequence is TGTGCCAGCTCACCCCGGACAGCACCCGGGGAGCCCCAGCATTTT. It specifies CASSPRTAPGEPQHF.

The gene calls are TRBV6-1 and TRBJ1-6, with 9 positions matching TRBD1. From germline, CDR1 is MNHNS and CDR2 SASEGT. CDR3 length: 19 residues. V gave up 3 bases and J gave up 0 bases; unmatched junction bases: 9. Here the CDR3 DNA reads TGTGCCAGCAGTGATAAGAAGGACAGGGGATACTCCTATAATTCACCCCTCCACTTT. Amino acids: CASSDKKDRGYSYNSPLHF.

The rearrangement joins TRBV7-8 to TRBJ2-7, with 9 nucleotides matching TRBD1. The CDR3 runs 14 residues. V was pared by 5 bases and J by 3 bases, with 5 bases of the junction left unmatched. The germline gives CDR1 SGHVS, CDR2 FQNEAQ. The CDR3 region is CASSTRTGVYEQYF. The CDR3 nucleotides are TGTGCCAGCAGCACCCGGACAGGGGTCTACGAGCAGTACTTC.

The V call is TRBV19, the J call TRBJ2-2; D perhaps matches TRBD1 (6 bases). The CDR3 runs to 17 residues. The V end was cut by 3 bases, the J end by 7 bases, with 21 bases between. In germline, CDR1 is LNHDA, CDR2 SQIVND (reference sequence). In DNA, the CDR3 is TGTGCCAGTAGTATTGGGTGGCGGCGGACAGCGCACGGGGAGCTGTTTTTT. Translation: CASSIGWRRTAHGELFF.

The rearrangement links TRBV14 to TRBJ1-2; no firm D call. The CDR3 totals 15 residues. V lost 0 bases and J 4 bases, leaving 12 bases between the germline ends. CDR1 SGHDN and CDR2 FVKESK come from the germline V gene. CDR3 amino acids: CASSQDPGRSYGYTF. CDR3 coding DNA: TGTGCCAGCAGCCAAGACCCCGGCCGGAGCTATGGCTACACCTTC.

The V and J genes are TRBV13 and TRBJ1-2; D remains ambiguous. The CDR3 contains 13 residues. The ends were cut back, 0 bases at V and 2 bases at J, with 4 bases in the middle. Germline values: CDR1 PRHDT, CDR2 FYEKMQ (reference sequence). The CDR3 protein is CASSLGRNYGYTF. The CDR3 nucleotides read TGTGCCAGCAGCTTAGGCAGAAACTATGGCTACACCTTC.

The chain links TRBV5-6 to TRBJ1-1; maybe TRBD1 (6 bases). The germline V gene has CDR1 SGHDT and CDR2 YYEEEE. The V end lost 0 bases, the J end lost 5 bases, and 14 bases lay between the germline ends. The CDR3 is 15 amino acids. The CDR3 sequence is CASSLGQEGGTEAFF. CDR3 in DNA: TGTGCCAGCAGCTTGGGACAGGAGGGAGGGACTGAAGCTTTCTTT.

The rearrangement joins TRBV27 to TRBJ2-7; maybe TRBD1 (5 bases). The CDR3 sequence is 14 residues long. The ends were cut back, 5 bases at V and 4 bases at J, with 15 bases in the middle. Germline-derived CDR1 and CDR2 are MNHEY and SMNVEV (reference sequence). CDR3 region: CASSRAGAWYEQYF. Written as DNA, the CDR3 is TGTGCCAGCAGTCGGGCTGGGGCCTGGTACGAGCAGTACTTC.

CDR3 amino acids: CASSEEGPHSYNEQFF. CDR3 nucleotides: TGCGCCAGCAGTGAGGAGGGGCCCCACTCCTACAATGAGCAGTTCTTC. J is TRBJ2-1 and V is TRBV5-1; possible D gene TRBD2, 6 bases. The V end was cut by 5 bases, the J end by 0 bases, with 15 bases between. CDR3 length equals 16 residues. Germline V gene sequence: CDR1 SGHRS, CDR2 YFSETQ.

J is TRBJ1-1 and V is TRBV9; 7 bases fit TRBD1. Losses at the gene ends were 0 bases for V and 5 bases for J; bases not matched to a gene: 7. The CDR3 spans 15 residues. CDR1 is SGDLS and CDR2 is YYNGEE in the germline V gene. CDR3 amino acids: CASSVGEGAWTEAFF. The CDR3 nucleotides are TGTGCCAGCAGCGTAGGTGAGGGGGCATGGACTGAAGCTTTCTTT.

The J gene is TRBJ2-3, the V gene TRBV5-4; TRBD2 matches 7 bases. Unmatched junction bases numbered 24, after V lost 3 bases and J lost 14 bases. The CDR3 is 17 amino acids. Germline lookup yields CDR1 SGHNT and CDR2 YYREEE (reference sequence). The CDR3 is CASSSTSGASKTPHRYF. The CDR3 coding sequence is TGTGCCAGCAGCTCCACGAGCGGGGCCTCGAAAACGCCGCATAGGTATTTT.

The V and J genes are TRBV5-1 and TRBJ2-7, with 10 bases that match TRBD1. The junction had 2 bases not matched to a gene; V was cut back by 6 bases and J by 2 bases. CDR3 length: 13 residues. The germline gives CDR1 SGHRS, CDR2 YFSETQ. The CDR3 region has the DNA TGCGCCAGCACCGGGACAGGGGCCTACGAGCAGTACTTC. Its translation is CASTGTGAYEQYF.